The 23 T cell receptor beta chains below were found in one sample sequenced in a study of cytomegalovirus exposure and HLA in healthy donors. PCR was performed using 60 Vbeta and 13 Jbeta primers. Sequencing used immunoSEQ multiplex PCR; TCRdb keeps in-frame clones, though not all of them. The sample has 78,000 or so clones, approximately 88% seen once. The sequenced sample consisted of PBMCs. The receptors shown here come from a woman aged 45 to 65 in good health and CMV-seronegative.

This rearrangement joins TRBV20-1 to TRBJ2-7; D uncertain. Per the germline V gene, CDR1 is DFQATT and CDR2 is SNEGSKA (reference sequence). V gave up 7 bases and J gave up 1 base, with 8 bases separating them. The CDR3 length is 11 residues. The DNA of the CDR3 is TGCAGTGTTCGAGCATCCTACGAGCAGTACTTC. This sequence encodes CSVRASYEQYF.

The chain has TRBV5-6 and TRBJ2-5; D not certain. Germline-derived CDR1 and CDR2 are SGHDT and YYEEEE. Trimming removed 4 bases from V and 3 bases from J, with 4 bases in between. CDR3 size: 11 residues. This chain's CDR3 is CASSLEETQYF. In DNA, the CDR3 is TGTGCCAGCAGCCTAGAAGAGACCCAGTACTTC.

On this clone: This sample includes further DNA sequences coding for the same CDR3. CDR3 residues: CAWSVHRTGDNSPLHF. CDR3 DNA sequence: TGTGCCTGGAGTGTTCACCGGACAGGAGATAATTCACCCCTCCACTTT. The chain carries TRBV30 and TRBJ1-6; TRBD1 aligns across 7 bases. This CDR3 region has 16 residues. The V gene's germline CDR1 is GTSNPN and CDR2 SVGIG (reference sequence). With V trimmed by 0 bases and J by 5 bases, 7 bases remained unmatched.

This rearrangement joins TRBV20-1 to TRBJ2-5; no clear D gene. This CDR3 is built from 11 residues. V shed 5 bases and J shed 4 bases, with 8 bases lying between them. The V gene's germline CDR1 is DFQATT and CDR2 SNEGSKA (reference sequence). CDR3 nucleotides: TGCAGTGCTCAGTTCACAGAGACCCAGTACTTC. Translation: CSAQFTETQYF.

The CDR3 nucleotides are TGTGCCAGCAGCAGGGGGACAGACCAAGAGACCCAGTACTTC. It specifies CASSRGTDQETQYF. The chain recombines TRBV5-4 with TRBJ2-5, with 7 bases that match TRBD1. This CDR3 region has 14 residues. The germline CDR1 and CDR2 sequences are SGHNT and YYREEE (reference sequence). Trimming cost V 4 bases and J 0 bases; bases outside gene matches: 3.

V gene TRBV10-3 combines with J gene TRBJ2-1; TRBD2 matches 7 bases. Germline trimming cut 8 bases from V and 8 bases from J; bases unmatched to any gene: 3. Per the germline V gene, CDR1 is ENHRY and CDR2 is SYGVKD. This CDR3 is built from 11 residues. CDR3 loop: CAIGREDEQFF. The CDR3 DNA sequence: TGTGCCATCGGGAGGGAAGATGAGCAGTTCTTC.

This chain joins TRBV5-1 and TRBJ2-7; 9 positions match TRBD1. The CDR3 has 15 amino acids. V shed 0 bases and J 0 bases; nucleotides not matched to a gene: 1. Germline V gene lookup returns CDR1 SGHRS and CDR2 YFSETQ. This CDR3 is CASSLEGQGSYEQYF. The CDR3 region has the DNA TGCGCCAGCAGCTTGGAGGGACAGGGCTCCTACGAGCAGTACTTC.

V is TRBV18 and J is TRBJ2-7; D gene unclear. The CDR3 is made up of 13 amino acids. The germline gives CDR1 KGHSH, CDR2 LQKENI. V lost 2 bases to trimming and J lost 0 bases, with 5 bases between them. The CDR3 loop is CASSPGRSYEQYF. For the CDR3, the DNA is TGTGCCAGCTCACCAGGGCGCTCCTACGAGCAGTACTTC.

The V and J genes are TRBV2 and TRBJ1-5; unclear D gene. Between the trimmed V and J ends, which lost 6 bases and 7 bases, there was a span of 16 bases. The V gene's germline CDR1 is SNHLY and CDR2 FYNNEI. The CDR3 has 14 residues. CDR3 coding DNA: TGTGCCAGCAGCTCGCGGGGTCTGTGGCAGCCCCAGCATTTT. This sequence encodes CASSSRGLWQPQHF.

The J gene is TRBJ2-5, the V gene TRBV30, with 9 positions matching TRBD2. Germline V gene sequence: CDR1 GTSNPN, CDR2 SVGIG (reference sequence). Trimming removed 5 bases from V and 0 bases from J; junction bases left unmatched: 4. The CDR3 is 14 amino acids. As DNA, the CDR3 is TGTGCCTGGGGGGCGGGAGGGAACCAAGAGACCCAGTACTTC. This sequence encodes CAWGAGGNQETQYF.

This sequence joins TRBV5-1 and TRBJ2-3, with a possible D match to TRBD1 (6 bases). The CDR3 covers 15 residues. Trimming stripped 4 bases from V and 3 bases from J, with 15 bases between. CDR1 and CDR2 from the germline V gene are SGHRS and YFSETQ. For the CDR3, the DNA is TGCGCCAGCAGCCGGACCCCGCAGGGGACAGATACGCAGTATTTT. This codes for CASSRTPQGTDTQYF.

This sequence joins TRBV14 and TRBJ2-7; tentative D call: TRBD1 (6 bases). The V end lost 2 bases, the J end lost 1 base, and 9 bases lay between the germline ends. The CDR3 is 14 amino acids. Germline CDR1 SGHDN, CDR2 FVKESK. CDR3 loop: CASSQIGQSYEQYF. The CDR3 nucleotides are TGTGCCAGCAGCCAAATCGGACAGTCCTACGAGCAGTACTTC.

The genes are TRBV5-4 and TRBJ2-1; D might be TRBD2 (5 bases). From germline, CDR1 is SGHNT and CDR2 YYREEE (reference sequence). The CDR3 consists of 16 residues. The V end was cut by 0 bases, the J end by 4 bases, with 14 bases between. In nucleotides, the CDR3 is TGTGCCAGCAGCTTGGGGGGAGCCGTAGTATACAATGAGCAGTTCTTC. This encodes CASSLGGAVVYNEQFF.

The chain is built from TRBV5-1 and TRBJ2-7; 8 bases line up with TRBD2. Germline loops: CDR1 SGHRS, CDR2 YFSETQ. This CDR3 comprises 15 residues. The V segment lost 1 base and the J segment 5 bases; nucleotides outside the gene matches: 8. DNA of the CDR3: TGCGCCAGCAGCTTGCTGGCGGGGGGATTCAACGAGCAGTACTTC. Translating it yields CASSLLAGGFNEQYF.

The chain employs TRBV30 and TRBJ2-5; 11 bases line up with TRBD2. V dropped 4 bases and J dropped 1; count of bases not matched to a gene: 5. The CDR3 consists of 15 residues. CDR1 and CDR2 from the germline V gene are GTSNPN and SVGIG (reference sequence). The CDR3 DNA sequence: TGTGCCTGGATTCTAGCGGGGGGACCCCAAGAGACCCAGTACTTC. Encoded protein: CAWILAGGPQETQYF.

Only a few counts were recorded for this clone. J is TRBJ2-3 and V is TRBV10-3, with 7 positions matching TRBD2. Per germline, CDR1 ENHRY and CDR2 SYGVKD. This CDR3 contains 16 residues. V shed 0 bases, J shed 2 bases, and the junction held 5 bases outside the gene matches. The CDR3, as DNA: TGTGCCATCAGTGAGTCGCCTAGCGGTAACACAGATACGCAGTATTTT. It codes for CAISESPSGNTDTQYF.

V and J are TRBV5-1 and TRBJ1-4; 7 nucleotides align to TRBD1. Per germline, CDR1 SGHRS and CDR2 YFSETQ. V was pared by 1 base and J by 0 bases, with 6 bases of the junction left unmatched. The CDR3 covers 17 residues. The CDR3 nucleotides read TGCGCCAGCAGCTTGAGGGGACAGTCCCCAACTAATGAAAAACTGTTTTTT. This codes for CASSLRGQSPTNEKLFF.

The chain has TRBV28 and TRBJ1-1, with 7 bases fitting TRBD1. The CDR3 has 16 amino acids. Germline trimming cut 1 base from V and 5 bases from J; bases unmatched to any gene: 10. Germline-derived CDR1 and CDR2 are MDHEN and SYDVKM. This CDR3 reads CASSLYDRERVTEAFF. In DNA, the CDR3 is TGTGCCAGCAGTTTATACGACAGGGAAAGGGTGACTGAAGCTTTCTTT.

The chain carries TRBV6-1 and TRBJ1-5; 7 positions match TRBD1. Germline assignment: CDR1 MNHNS and CDR2 SASEGT. V was pared by 10 bases and J by 4 bases, with 4 bases of the junction left unmatched. The CDR3 has 12 amino acids. CDR3 coding DNA: TGTGCCATCACACAGGGGAATCAGCCCCAGCATTTT. Protein product: CAITQGNQPQHF.

This clone appeared a few times. V gene TRBV6-6 combines with J gene TRBJ1-1; no clear D gene. The germline V and J ends were trimmed by 2 bases and 0 bases, with 7 bases remaining between them. Germline V gene data show CDR1 as MNHNY and CDR2 as SVGAGI (reference sequence). The CDR3 totals 14 residues. The CDR3: CASSYQHLNTEAFF. The CDR3 region has the DNA TGTGCCAGCAGTTACCAACACCTGAACACTGAAGCTTTCTTT.

Details on this clone: At one end the junction does not follow the germline gene, possibly because of a read error. The rearrangement links TRBV15 to TRBJ2-3, with D tentatively TRBD1 (5 bases). Per the germline V gene, CDR1 is LNHNV and CDR2 is YYDKDF (reference sequence). This CDR3 is 16 amino acids long. The CDR3 DNA sequence: TGTGCCACCAGCAGAGATAAGAAGGGGCTCACAGATGCGCAGTATTTT. Translating it yields CATSRDKKGLTDAQYF. The whole variable domain, remainder taken from reference TRBV15 and TRBJ2-3, is DAMVIQNPRYQVTQFGKPVTLSCSQTLNHNVMYWYQQKSSQAPKLLFHYYDKDFNNEADTPDNFQSRRPNTSFCFLDIRSPGLGDTAMYLCATSRDKKGLTDAQYFGPGTRLTVL.

The rearrangement links TRBV4-3 to TRBJ2-5; unclear D gene. The germline V gene encodes CDR1 LGHNA and CDR2 YSLEER. The CDR3 length is 15 residues. The V gene lost 0 bases and the J gene lost 4 bases, with 12 bases spanning the gap. CDR3 in amino acids: CASSQETTPRETQYF. CDR3 in DNA: TGCGCCAGCAGCCAAGAGACAACCCCCCGAGAGACCCAGTACTTC.

The chain is built from TRBV9 and TRBJ1-2; D is uncertain. V lost 4 bases and J lost 0, with 10 bases in between. Germline V gives CDR1 SGDLS, CDR2 YYNGEE. CDR3 length: 14 residues. CDR3 protein: CASSSDWTNYGYTF. The CDR3 DNA sequence: TGTGCCAGCAGCTCGGACTGGACTAACTATGGCTACACCTTC. Complete variable domain (other parts from reference TRBV9 and TRBJ1-2): DSGVTQTPKHLITATGQRVTLRCSPRSGDLSVYWYQQSLDQGLQFLIQYYNGEERAKGNILERFSAQQFPDLHSELNLSSLELGDSALYFCASSSDWTNYGYTFGSGTRLTVV.